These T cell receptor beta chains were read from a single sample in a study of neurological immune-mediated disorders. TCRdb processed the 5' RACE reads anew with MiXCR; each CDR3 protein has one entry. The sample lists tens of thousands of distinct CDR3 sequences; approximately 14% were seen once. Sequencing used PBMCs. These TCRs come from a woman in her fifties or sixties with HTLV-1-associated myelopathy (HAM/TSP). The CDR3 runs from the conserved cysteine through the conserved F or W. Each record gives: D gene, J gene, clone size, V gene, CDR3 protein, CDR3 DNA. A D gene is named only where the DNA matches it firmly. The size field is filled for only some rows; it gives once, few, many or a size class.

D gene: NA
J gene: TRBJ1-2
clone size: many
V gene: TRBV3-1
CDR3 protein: CASSPMAFYGYTF
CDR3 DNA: TGTGCCAGCAGCCCCATGGCCTTCTATGGCTACACCTTC

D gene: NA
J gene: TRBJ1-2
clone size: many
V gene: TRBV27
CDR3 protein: CASSFTGDYGYTF
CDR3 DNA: TGTGCCAGCAGTTTTACAGGAGATTATGGCTACACCTTC

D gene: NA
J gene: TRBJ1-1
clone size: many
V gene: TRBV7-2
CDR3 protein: CASSLGNPTEAFF
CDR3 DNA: TGTGCCAGCAGCTTAGGGAACCCCACTGAAGCTTTCTTT

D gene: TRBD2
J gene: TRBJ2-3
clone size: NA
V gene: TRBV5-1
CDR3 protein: CASSLDVGGGFTDTQYF
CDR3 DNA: TGCGCCAGCAGCTTGGACGTTGGCGGGGGGTTCACAGATACGCAGTATTTT

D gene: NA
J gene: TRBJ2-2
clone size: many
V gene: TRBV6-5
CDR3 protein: CASSPTWPKNTGELFF
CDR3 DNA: TGTGCCAGCAGCCCAACCTGGCCGAAGAACACCGGGGAGCTGTTTTTT

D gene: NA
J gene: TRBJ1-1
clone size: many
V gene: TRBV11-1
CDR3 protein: CASSLGGTGTEAFF
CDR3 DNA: TGTGCCAGCAGCTTAGGAGGGACGGGCACTGAAGCTTTCTTT

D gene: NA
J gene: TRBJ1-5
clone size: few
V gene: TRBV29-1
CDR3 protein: CSVAGPGGNQPQHF
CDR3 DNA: TGCAGCGTTGCCGGCCCCGGGGGCAATCAGCCCCAGCATTTT

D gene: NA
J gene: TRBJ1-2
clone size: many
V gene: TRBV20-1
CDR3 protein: CSARDKGGGRFYGYTF
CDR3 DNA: TGCAGTGCTAGAGATAAGGGAGGCGGGAGATTCTATGGCTACACCTTC

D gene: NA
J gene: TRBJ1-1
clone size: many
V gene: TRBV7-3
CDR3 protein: CASSPGLNTEAFF
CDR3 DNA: TGTGCCAGCAGTCCGGGTCTGAACACTGAAGCTTTCTTT

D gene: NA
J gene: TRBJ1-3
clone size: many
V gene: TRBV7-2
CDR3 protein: CASSPRIGKSSGNTIYF
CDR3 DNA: TGTGCCAGCAGCCCACGGATCGGGAAGAGCTCTGGAAACACCATATATTTT

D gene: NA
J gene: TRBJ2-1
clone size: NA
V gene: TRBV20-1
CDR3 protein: CSANWGGLTYNEQFF
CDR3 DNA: TGCAGTGCTAACTGGGGGGGGCTTACCTACAATGAGCAGTTCTTC

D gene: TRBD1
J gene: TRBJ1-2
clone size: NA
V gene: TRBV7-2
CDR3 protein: CASSLRQGNYGYTF
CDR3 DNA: TGTGCCAGCAGCCTACGACAGGGGAACTATGGCTACACCTTC

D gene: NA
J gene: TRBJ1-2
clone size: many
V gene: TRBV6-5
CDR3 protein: CASSSGPGVEGYTF
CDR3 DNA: TGTGCCAGCAGTTCCGGACCGGGAGTTGAGGGCTACACCTTC

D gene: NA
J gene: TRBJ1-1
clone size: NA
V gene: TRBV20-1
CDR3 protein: CSASTLLEGDTEAFF
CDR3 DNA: TGCAGTGCTAGTACTTTGTTAGAGGGTGACACTGAAGCTTTCTTT

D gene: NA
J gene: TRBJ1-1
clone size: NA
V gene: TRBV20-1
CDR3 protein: CSARGGLGLTEAFF
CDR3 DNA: TGCAGTGCTAGAGGGGGGTTAGGGTTGACTGAAGCTTTCTTT

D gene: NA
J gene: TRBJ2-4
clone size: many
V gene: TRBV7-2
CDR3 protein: CASSPAGAMGNIQYF
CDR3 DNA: TGTGCCAGCAGCCCGGCGGGGGCTATGGGAAACATTCAGTACTTC

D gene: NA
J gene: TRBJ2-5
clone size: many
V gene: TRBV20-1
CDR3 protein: CSAREGPGQETQYF
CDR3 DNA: TGCAGTGCTAGGGAGGGCCCTGGGCAAGAGACCCAGTACTTC

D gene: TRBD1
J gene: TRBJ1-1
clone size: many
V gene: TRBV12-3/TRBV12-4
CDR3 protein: CASSFQGEMRTEAFF
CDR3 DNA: TGTGCCAGCAGTTTCCAGGGGGAGATGAGGACTGAAGCTTTCTTT

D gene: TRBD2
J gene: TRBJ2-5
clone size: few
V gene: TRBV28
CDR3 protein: CASSFEAGGAETQYF
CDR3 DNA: TGTGCCAGCAGTTTCGAAGCGGGGGGCGCTGAGACCCAGTACTTC

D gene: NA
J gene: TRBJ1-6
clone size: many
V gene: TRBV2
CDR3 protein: CASSELRQGYRSPLHF
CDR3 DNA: TGTGCCAGCAGTGAACTGCGCCAGGGGTATAGATCACCCCTCCACTTT

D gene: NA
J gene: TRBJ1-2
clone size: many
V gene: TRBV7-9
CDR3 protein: CASSLGPNYGYTF
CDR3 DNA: TGTGCCAGCAGCTTAGGGCCTAACTATGGCTACACCTTC

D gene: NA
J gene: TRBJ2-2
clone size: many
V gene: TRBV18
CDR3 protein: CASSPKVQNTGELFF
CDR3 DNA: TGTGCCAGCTCACCTAAAGTCCAGAACACCGGGGAGCTGTTTTTT

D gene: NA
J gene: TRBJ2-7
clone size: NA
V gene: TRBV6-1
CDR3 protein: CASSVLYEQYF
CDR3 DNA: TGTGCCAGCAGTGTTCTTTACGAGCAGTACTTC

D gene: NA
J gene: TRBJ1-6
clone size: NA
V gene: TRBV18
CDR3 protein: CASSLDRDSPLHF
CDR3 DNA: TGTGCCAGCTCGCTCGACCGGGATTCACCCCTCCACTTT

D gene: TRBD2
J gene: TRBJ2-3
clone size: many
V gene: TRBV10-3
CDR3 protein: CAISEAGLANYSTDTQYF
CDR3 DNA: TGTGCCATCAGTGAAGCGGGACTAGCAAACTATAGCACAGATACGCAGTATTTT

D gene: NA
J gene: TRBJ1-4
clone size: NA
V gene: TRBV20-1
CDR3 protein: CSARDGGYTNEKLFF
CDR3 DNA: TGCAGTGCTAGAGATGGAGGGTACACGAATGAAAAACTGTTTTTT

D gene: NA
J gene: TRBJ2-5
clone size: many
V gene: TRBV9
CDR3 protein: CASSPGDPAGETQYF
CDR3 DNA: TGTGCCAGCAGCCCAGGAGATCCGGCAGGAGAGACCCAGTACTTC

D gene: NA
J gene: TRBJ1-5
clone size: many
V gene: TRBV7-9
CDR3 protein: CASSLGQSRNQPQHF
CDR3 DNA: TGTGCCAGCAGCTTAGGACAGTCCCGAAATCAGCCCCAGCATTTT

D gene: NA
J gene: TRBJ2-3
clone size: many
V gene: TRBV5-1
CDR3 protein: CASSLPTDTQYF
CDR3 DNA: TGCGCCAGCAGCCTCCCCACAGATACGCAGTATTTT

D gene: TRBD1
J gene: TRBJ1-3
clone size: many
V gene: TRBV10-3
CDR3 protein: CAISESRGTAGNTIYF
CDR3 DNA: TGTGCCATCAGTGAGTCGAGGGGGACAGCTGGAAACACCATATATTTT

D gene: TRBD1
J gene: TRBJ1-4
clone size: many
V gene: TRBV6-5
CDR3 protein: CASSQGQGDEKLFF
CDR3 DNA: TGTGCCAGCAGCCAGGGACAGGGGGATGAAAAACTGTTTTTT